This T cell receptor (beta chain) originates from a study of T cell repertoires in cytomegalovirus infection. Comments on this clonotype: Its antigen is undetermined.

Germline V lookup: CDR1 SGHVS, CDR2 FQNEAQ. Trimming stripped 5 bases from V and 0 bases from J, with 10 bases between. The CDR3 runs to 14 residues. A single record per CDR3 protein comes from TCRdb applying MiXCR to the reads. The sample yields hundreds of thousands of distinct CDR3 sequences, about 39% seen once. The origin of this receptor is a human donor in good health (CMV status not recorded). Some clones in this sample may be carry-over from other donors' samples. This chain connects TRBV7-8 to TRBJ2-5; D might be TRBD2 (5 bases). Material: cultured PBMCs, obtained from culture after CMV antigen stimulation. The CDR3 nucleotides are TGTGCCAGCAGCCGGGATTTGTACCAAGAGACCCAGTACTTC. Translated, it gives CASSRDLYQETQYF.